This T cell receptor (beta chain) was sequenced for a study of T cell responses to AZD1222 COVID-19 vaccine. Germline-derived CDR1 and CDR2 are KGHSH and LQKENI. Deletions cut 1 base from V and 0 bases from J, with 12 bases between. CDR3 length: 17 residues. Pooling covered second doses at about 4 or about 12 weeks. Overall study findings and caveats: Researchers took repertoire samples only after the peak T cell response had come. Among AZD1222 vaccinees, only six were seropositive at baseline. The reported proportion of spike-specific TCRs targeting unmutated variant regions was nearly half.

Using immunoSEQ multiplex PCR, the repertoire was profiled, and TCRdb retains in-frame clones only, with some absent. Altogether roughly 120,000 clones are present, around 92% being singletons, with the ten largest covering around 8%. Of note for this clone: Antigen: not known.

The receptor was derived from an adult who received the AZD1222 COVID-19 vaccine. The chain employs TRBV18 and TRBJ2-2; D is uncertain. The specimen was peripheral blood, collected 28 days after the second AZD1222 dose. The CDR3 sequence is CASSPLDTLANTGELFF. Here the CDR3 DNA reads TGTGCCAGCTCACCACTCGATACGCTAGCGAACACCGGGGAGCTGTTTTTT.